This TCR beta chain is from a study of blood T cells in healthy people across ages. Regarding the study as a whole: A roughly linear fall in TCR beta diversity per million T cells was seen with increasing age.

Sample-barcoded 5' priming and a J-beta primer mix drove a second PCR of about 7 to 12 cycles. TCRdb re-derived calls from the 5' RACE reads in MiXCR, one entry per CDR3 protein. The table records nearly 1 million distinct CDR3 sequences, roughly 51% of them present only once. Concerning this clonotype: As yet, its antigen is unknown.

The origin of this receptor is a woman in her fifties or sixties in good health. Sequenced material: blood.

The CDR3 reads CASSRSTSGSNEQFF. The CDR3 nucleotides are TGTGCCAGCAGCCGTAGTACTAGCGGGAGCAATGAGCAGTTCTTC. The chain couples TRBV28 to TRBJ2-1, with 11 bases matching TRBD2. V lost 6 bases, J lost 6 bases, and 7 bases stayed unmatched. The germline CDR1 and CDR2 sequences are MDHEN and SYDVKM. This CDR3 spans 15 amino acids.